These T cell receptor beta chains were read from a single sample in a study of sequential checkpoint blockade in melanoma. Generated by immunoSEQ multiplex PCR, the TCRdb table keeps only in-frame clones and is missing some. The sample shows some 30,000 clones, 85% to 90% of them seen only once. The input for sequencing was CD8+ T cells sorted from blood (inferred from file names), taken from a patient given nivolumab and ipilimumab in sequence. Receptors were obtained from a human donor with melanoma. Both conserved end residues are part of each CDR3. The D gene is left open where the match is weak. Clone size is shown for a subset of rows, as once, few, many or a class of expanded clone.

cdr3_length: 14; j_call: TRBJ1-5; clone_size: NA; v_call: TRBV15; d_call: NA; cdr3_nt: TGTGCCACCAGCAGCCCAGGGGACAATCAGCCCCAGCATTTT; cdr3_aa: CATSSPGDNQPQHF
cdr3_length: 14; j_call: TRBJ1-2; clone_size: once; v_call: TRBV27; d_call: TRBD1; cdr3_nt: TGTGCCAGCAGTTTATGGACAGGAGGGGATGGCTACACCTTC; cdr3_aa: CASSLWTGGDGYTF
cdr3_length: 14; j_call: TRBJ1-4; clone_size: few; v_call: TRBV28; d_call: NA; cdr3_nt: TGTGCCAGCAGTCAACGGGACGGGAGAGGAAAACTGTTTTTT; cdr3_aa: CASSQRDGRGKLFF
cdr3_length: 13; j_call: TRBJ1-2; clone_size: once; v_call: TRBV9; d_call: NA; cdr3_nt: TGTGCCAGCAGCGTAGGGGGGCAGAATGGCTACACCTTC; cdr3_aa: CASSVGGQNGYTF
cdr3_length: 18; j_call: TRBJ1-3; clone_size: NA; v_call: TRBV4-3; d_call: NA; cdr3_nt: TGCGCCAGCAGCCAAGGCCCGCGGGAGGGGACGACTGGAAACACCATATATTTT; cdr3_aa: CASSQGPREGTTGNTIYF
cdr3_length: 16; j_call: TRBJ2-5; clone_size: NA; v_call: TRBV7-8; d_call: NA; cdr3_nt: TGTGCCAGCAGCTTATTTAGCGGCCTGTACCAAGAGACCCAGTACTTC; cdr3_aa: CASSLFSGLYQETQYF
cdr3_length: 14; j_call: TRBJ2-7; clone_size: NA; v_call: TRBV27; d_call: TRBD1; cdr3_nt: TGTGCCAGCAGTTTATCGACAGGGCACTACGAGCAGTACTTC; cdr3_aa: CASSLSTGHYEQYF
cdr3_length: 17; j_call: TRBJ2-7; clone_size: once; v_call: TRBV13; d_call: TRBD1; cdr3_nt: TGTGCCAGCAGCCTAATAAACGGACAGGGCCCTACCTACGAGCAGTACTTC; cdr3_aa: CASSLINGQGPTYEQYF
cdr3_length: 16; j_call: TRBJ2-5; clone_size: once; v_call: TRBV7-2; d_call: TRBD1; cdr3_nt: TGTGCCAGCAGGCCCCATCCGGGACAGGGGATGGAGACCCAGTACTTC; cdr3_aa: CASRPHPGQGMETQYF
cdr3_length: 13; j_call: TRBJ2-5; clone_size: NA; v_call: TRBV15; d_call: TRBD2; cdr3_nt: TGTGCCACCAGCTCGAGCGGGGACGAGACCCAGTACTTC; cdr3_aa: CATSSSGDETQYF
cdr3_length: 17; j_call: TRBJ1-5; clone_size: NA; v_call: TRBV28; d_call: NA; cdr3_nt: TGTGCCAGCAGTTTGACCGGGACAAGGTTTTCCCTTCAGCCCCAGCATTTT; cdr3_aa: CASSLTGTRFSLQPQHF
cdr3_length: 16; j_call: TRBJ1-5; clone_size: NA; v_call: TRBV28; d_call: NA; cdr3_nt: TGTGCCAGCGTCGAGGGGGACGGTGTGGGCAATCAGCCCCAGCATTTT; cdr3_aa: CASVEGDGVGNQPQHF
cdr3_length: 18; j_call: TRBJ2-5; clone_size: NA; v_call: TRBV5-6; d_call: TRBD2; cdr3_nt: TGTGCCAGCAGCTTGCGTTCTTCTAGCGGGAGGGCTTGGGAGACCCAGTACTTC; cdr3_aa: CASSLRSSSGRAWETQYF
cdr3_length: 16; j_call: TRBJ2-3; clone_size: NA; v_call: TRBV7-3; d_call: TRBD2; cdr3_nt: TGTGCCAGCAGCGCCACTAGCGGGGTCGGCACAGATACGCAGTATTTT; cdr3_aa: CASSATSGVGTDTQYF
cdr3_length: 14; j_call: TRBJ2-2; clone_size: NA; v_call: TRBV27; d_call: NA; cdr3_nt: TGTGCCAGCAGTTTTTTACCCGGGACCGGGGAGCTGTTTTTT; cdr3_aa: CASSFLPGTGELFF
cdr3_length: 17; j_call: TRBJ2-3; clone_size: NA; v_call: TRBV7-9; d_call: TRBD2; cdr3_nt: TGTGCCAGCAGCGGACTAGCGGGAGGGCCAGTTACAGATACGCAGTATTTT; cdr3_aa: CASSGLAGGPVTDTQYF
cdr3_length: 15; j_call: TRBJ1-5; clone_size: few; v_call: TRBV19; d_call: TRBD1; cdr3_nt: TGTGCCAGTAGTATTGGGACAGGGGGCAATCAGCCCCAGCATTTT; cdr3_aa: CASSIGTGGNQPQHF
cdr3_length: 12; j_call: TRBJ1-2; clone_size: NA; v_call: TRBV6-6; d_call: NA; cdr3_nt: TGTGCCAGCAGTCCAGGGATCTATGGCTACACCTTC; cdr3_aa: CASSPGIYGYTF
cdr3_length: 14; j_call: TRBJ1-5; clone_size: NA; v_call: TRBV4-2; d_call: NA; cdr3_nt: TGTGCCAGCAGCCAAGAACAGGTGGCAGAGCCCCAGCATTTT; cdr3_aa: CASSQEQVAEPQHF
cdr3_length: 14; j_call: TRBJ2-7; clone_size: few; v_call: TRBV5-4; d_call: NA; cdr3_nt: TGTGCCAGCAGCTTGTCCCCCGAGTCCTACGAGCAGTACTTC; cdr3_aa: CASSLSPESYEQYF
cdr3_length: 15; j_call: TRBJ2-2; clone_size: once; v_call: TRBV27; d_call: NA; cdr3_nt: TGTGCCAGCGCTTGGGAGTTACCGAACACCGGGGAGCTGTTTTTT; cdr3_aa: CASAWELPNTGELFF
cdr3_length: 16; j_call: TRBJ2-5; clone_size: NA; v_call: TRBV4-3; d_call: TRBD2; cdr3_nt: TGCGCCAGCAGCCCTTTAGCGGGGGGACCCCCAGAGACCCAGTACTTC; cdr3_aa: CASSPLAGGPPETQYF
cdr3_length: 12; j_call: TRBJ2-5; clone_size: few; v_call: TRBV6-6; d_call: TRBD1; cdr3_nt: TGTGCCAGCACCCACGAGGGGGCAGGGTGGTACTTC; cdr3_aa: CASTHEGAGWYF
cdr3_length: 15; j_call: TRBJ1-5; clone_size: NA; v_call: TRBV28; d_call: TRBD1; cdr3_nt: TGTGCCAGCAGTTTCATCCAGGGGGCGAATCAGCCCCAGCATTTT; cdr3_aa: CASSFIQGANQPQHF